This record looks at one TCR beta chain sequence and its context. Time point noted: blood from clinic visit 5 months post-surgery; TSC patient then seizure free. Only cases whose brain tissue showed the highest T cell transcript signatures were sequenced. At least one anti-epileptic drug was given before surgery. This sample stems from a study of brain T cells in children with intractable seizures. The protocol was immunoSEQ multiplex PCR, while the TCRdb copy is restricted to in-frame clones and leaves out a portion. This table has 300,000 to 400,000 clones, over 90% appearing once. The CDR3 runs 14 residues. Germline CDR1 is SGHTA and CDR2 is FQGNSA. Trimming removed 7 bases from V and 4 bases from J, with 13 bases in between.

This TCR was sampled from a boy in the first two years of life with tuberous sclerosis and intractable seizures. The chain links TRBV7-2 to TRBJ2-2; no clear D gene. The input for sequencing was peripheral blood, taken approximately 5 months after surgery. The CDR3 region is CASKEGSTTGELFF. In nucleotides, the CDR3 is TGTGCCAGCAAGGAAGGAAGTACCACCGGGGAGCTGTTTTTT.